Shown below are 20 T cell receptor beta chains from a single sample sequenced in a study of blood T cells in healthy people across ages. The use of a sample-barcoded 5' primer and a J-beta primer mix characterized a second PCR of roughly 7 to 11 cycles. TCRdb processed the 5' RACE reads anew with MiXCR; each CDR3 protein has one entry. This table has about 780,000 distinct CDR3 sequences, about 42% appearing once. The sample comprised blood. These receptors were taken from a man older than 75 in good health.

J is TRBJ1-1 and V is TRBV27, with TRBD1 identical over 10 bases. Germline lookup yields CDR1 MNHEY and CDR2 SMNVEV (reference sequence). J gave up 6 bases and V 6 bases, and 4 bases lay outside the gene matches. The CDR3 extends over 13 amino acids. Written as DNA, the CDR3 is TGTGCCAGCAGCCGGGACAGGGGATCTGAAGCTTTCTTT. This encodes CASSRDRGSEAFF.

Only a few counts were recorded for this clonotype. The chain has TRBV6-2 or TRBV6-3 and TRBJ2-7; no firm D call. CDR1 and CDR2 from the germline V gene are MNHEY and SVGEGT. The CDR3 is made up of 14 amino acids. Trimming removed 0 bases from V and 8 bases from J, with 14 bases in between. CDR3 coding DNA: TGTGCCAGCAGTTACTCGGGGTTTTCTACGCAGCAGTACTTC. It specifies CASSYSGFSTQQYF.

The chain joins TRBV30 to TRBJ2-3; D call uncertain. This CDR3 contains 12 residues. Trimming took off 2 bases at V and 9 bases at J, with 12 bases between the two ends. The V gene's germline CDR1 is GTSNPN and CDR2 SVGIG (reference sequence). Written as DNA, the CDR3 is TGTGCCTGGAGTCACGGCGGACCAACGCAGTATTTT. This sequence encodes CAWSHGGPTQYF.

This chain joins TRBV20-1 and TRBJ2-1; TRBD2 matches at 12 bases. The CDR3 sequence is 17 residues long. Trimming at V came to 5 bases and at J to 0 bases, leaving 8 bases not matched to a gene. The germline V gene encodes CDR1 DFQATT and CDR2 SNEGSKA (reference sequence). The DNA of the CDR3 is TGCAGTGCTGGACGACTAGCGGGAGATGGCTCCTACAATGAGCAGTTCTTC. It yields the protein CSAGRLAGDGSYNEQFF.

The rearrangement joins TRBV4-3 to TRBJ2-3; the D is unclear. Trimming took off 1 base at V and 6 bases at J, with 8 bases between the two ends. The V gene's germline CDR1 is LGHNA and CDR2 YSLEER. This CDR3 has 13 amino acids. The CDR3 coding sequence is TGCGCCAGCAGCCAAGGGATCCCTGATACGCAGTATTTT. It is translated as CASSQGIPDTQYF.

This sequence joins TRBV15 and TRBJ1-4; no clear D gene. Looked up from germline, CDR1 is LNHNV and CDR2 is YYDKDF (reference sequence). V lost 0 bases to trimming and J lost 12 bases, with 14 bases between them. CDR3 length: 14 residues. The CDR3 bases are TGTGCCACCAGCAGAGATCTGTTCACTGAGGAACTGTTTTTT. Translated, it gives CATSRDLFTEELFF.

This clonotype was observed a handful of times. This chain joins TRBV7-2 and TRBJ2-4, with 10 bases fitting TRBD2. With the DNA end fitting TRBJ2-7 better, the J assignment may be wrong. The germline V gene has CDR1 SGHTA and CDR2 FQGNSA. The CDR3 covers 14 residues. This CDR3 reads CASSVGTSVGEQYF. In DNA, the CDR3 is TGTGCCAGCAGCGTCGGGACTAGCGTGGGCGAGCAGTACTTC.

The rearrangement uses TRBV7-2 and TRBJ2-7; 9 bases map to TRBD2. The DNA matches TRBJ2-5 better at its end, which makes the J call doubtful. CDR1 is SGHTA and CDR2 is FQGNSA in the germline V gene. This CDR3 is built from 14 residues. The CDR3 DNA is TGTGCCATCGGGCTAGCGGGATCCCGGGAGACCCAGTACTTC. Its translation is CAIGLAGSRETQYF.

The chain uses TRBV12-3 or TRBV12-4 and TRBJ2-5; no clear D gene. This CDR3 is built from 13 residues. The V end lost 4 bases, the J end lost 2 bases, and 8 bases lay between the germline ends. CDR3 sequence reads: CASSSSLQETQYF. In DNA form, the CDR3 reads TGTGCCAGCAGTTCTAGTTTACAAGAGACCCAGTACTTC.

The chain carries TRBV12-3 or TRBV12-4 and TRBJ2-1; tentatively, D is TRBD2 (6 bases). Trimming removed 7 bases from V and 3 bases from J, with 10 bases in between. CDR3 length: 13 amino acids. The CDR3 spells CASKRGNYNEQFF. The CDR3, as DNA: TGTGCCAGCAAACGGGGGAACTACAATGAGCAGTTCTTC.

The chain recombines TRBV6-5 with TRBJ2-3, with D maybe TRBD2 (6 bases). The V gene's germline CDR1 is MNHEY and CDR2 SVGAGI. This CDR3 spans 14 amino acids. Trimming pared 7 bases from V and 5 bases from J, leaving 16 bases between. CDR3 DNA sequence: TGTGCCAGCACCGGAGGACTAATCGGAGATACGCAGTATTTT. Translation gives CASTGGLIGDTQYF.

V is TRBV4-3 and J is TRBJ2-3; D possibly corresponds to TRBD1 (5 bases). Germline CDR1 reads LGHNA; CDR2 reads YSLEER. With 1 base removed from V and 2 bases from J, the gap between germline ends came to 10 bases. This CDR3 is built from 15 residues. CDR3 protein: CASSQGTRYTDTQYF. The CDR3 DNA reads TGCGCCAGCAGCCAAGGGACACGGTACACAGATACGCAGTATTTT.

Comment on this clonotype: This may come from a read error, since a much larger clone is one base off. The V call is TRBV5-1, the J call TRBJ1-2; 8 bases are a match to TRBD1. This CDR3 spans 15 amino acids. Germline V gives CDR1 SGHRS, CDR2 YFSETQ. With V trimmed by 3 bases and J by 6 bases, 10 bases remained unmatched. The CDR3 protein is CASSSQDREFDGYTF. The CDR3 DNA follows: TGCGCCAGCAGCTCACAGGACAGGGAGTTCGATGGCTACACCTTC. The full variable domain, its missing parts supplied by reference TRBV5-1 and TRBJ1-2, is KAGVTQTPRYLIKTRGQQVTLSCSPISGHRSVSWYQQTPGQGLQFLFEYFSETQRNKGNFPGRFSGRQFSNSRSEMNVSTLELGDSALYLCASSSQDREFDGYTFGSGTRLTVV.

The chain joins TRBV20-1 to TRBJ2-3, with a weak D call TRBD1 (5 bases). This CDR3 comprises 15 residues. V was shortened by 4 bases and J by 0 bases, with 14 bases between the two germline ends. CDR1 is DFQATT and CDR2 is SNEGSKA in the germline V gene (reference sequence). CDR3 region: CSATDSRVSTDTQYF. The CDR3 DNA reads as TGCAGTGCTACAGACAGCCGAGTTAGCACAGATACGCAGTATTTT.

The chain combines TRBV27 with TRBJ2-7; TRBD2 agrees at 8 bases. Germline loops: CDR1 MNHEY, CDR2 SMNVEV (reference sequence). The CDR3 totals 16 residues. Trimming cost V 7 bases and J 1 base; bases outside gene matches: 12. The CDR3 spells CASTLLDERESYEQYF. The CDR3 DNA follows: TGTGCCAGCACCTTGCTCGACGAGCGGGAGTCCTACGAGCAGTACTTC.

With respect to this clonotype: A clone one base away is much larger, so this may be a read error. The rearrangement links TRBV6-6 to TRBJ2-5; weak D call: TRBD2 (5 bases). Trimming cost V 3 bases and J 5 bases, with 13 bases left between them. The CDR3 consists of 14 residues. Per germline, CDR1 MNHNY and CDR2 SVGAGI (reference sequence). CDR3 bases: TGTGCCAGCAGTTATAGAGGGCGGCGGGAGACCCAGTACTTC. Translation gives CASSYRGRRETQYF.

This chain joins TRBV20-1 and TRBJ1-2, with D unresolved. The CDR3 runs 13 residues. V lost 3 bases, J lost 3 bases, and 11 bases lay in between. Germline V gene sequence: CDR1 DFQATT, CDR2 SNEGSKA (reference sequence). CDR3 amino acids: CSASGPDDYGYTF. The CDR3 region has the DNA TGCAGTGCTAGCGGACCCGACGACTATGGCTACACCTTC.

In its sample, this clonotype was seen a few times. The chain uses TRBV28 and TRBJ2-7; no reliable D call. Between the trimmed V and J ends, which lost 6 bases and 4 bases, there was a span of 7 bases. Germline assignment: CDR1 MDHEN and CDR2 SYDVKM. The CDR3 sequence is 11 residues long. The DNA of the CDR3 is TGTGCCAGCAGAGGTGCTTACGAGCAGTACTTC. Translating it yields CASRGAYEQYF.

The rearrangement links TRBV14 to TRBJ2-5, with D tentatively TRBD1 (6 bases). The J call may be faulty, since TRBJ2-7 better matches the DNA end. Germline V gives CDR1 SGHDN, CDR2 FVKESK. The CDR3 runs to 16 residues. The CDR3 sequence is CASSQDIGRGKDEQYF. The CDR3 coding sequence is TGTGCCAGCAGCCAAGATATTGGCAGGGGAAAGGACGAGCAGTACTTC.

This clonotype was picked up a small number of times. The V and J genes are TRBV24-1 and TRBJ2-1; the D gene could be TRBD1 or TRBD2 (5 bases each). CDR3 size: 14 residues. Germline lookup yields CDR1 KGHDR and CDR2 SFDVKD. Trimming took off 1 base at V and 9 bases at J, with 12 bases between the two ends. The CDR3 sequence: CATSDFPQGPEQFF. The CDR3 coding sequence is TGTGCCACCAGTGATTTCCCCCAGGGACCTGAGCAGTTCTTC.